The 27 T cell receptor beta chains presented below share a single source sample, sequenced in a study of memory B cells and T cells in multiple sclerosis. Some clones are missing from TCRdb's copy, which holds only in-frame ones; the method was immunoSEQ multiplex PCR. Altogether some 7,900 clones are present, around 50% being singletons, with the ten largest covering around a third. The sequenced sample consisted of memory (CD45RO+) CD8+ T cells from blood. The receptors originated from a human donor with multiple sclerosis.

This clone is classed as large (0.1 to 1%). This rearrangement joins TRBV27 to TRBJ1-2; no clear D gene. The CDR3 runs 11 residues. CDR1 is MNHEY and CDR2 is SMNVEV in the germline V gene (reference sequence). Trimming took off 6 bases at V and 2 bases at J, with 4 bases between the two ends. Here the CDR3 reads CASSLNYGYTF. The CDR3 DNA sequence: TGTGCCAGCAGCCTCAACTATGGCTACACCTTC.

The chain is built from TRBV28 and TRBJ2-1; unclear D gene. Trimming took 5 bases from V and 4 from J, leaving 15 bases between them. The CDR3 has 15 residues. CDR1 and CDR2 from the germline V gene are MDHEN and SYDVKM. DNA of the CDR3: TGTGCCAGCAGTCCTTTGTCAAGCGAGTACAATGAGCAGTTCTTC. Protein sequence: CASSPLSSEYNEQFF.

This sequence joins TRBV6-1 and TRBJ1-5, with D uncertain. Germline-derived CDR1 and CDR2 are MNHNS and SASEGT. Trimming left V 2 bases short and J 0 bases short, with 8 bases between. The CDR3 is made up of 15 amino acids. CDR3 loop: CASSESGYSNQPQHF. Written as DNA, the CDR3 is TGTGCCAGCAGTGAATCGGGGTATAGCAATCAGCCCCAGCATTTT.

The CDR3: CATQPGLAGSGDTDTQYF. The CDR3 DNA is TGTGCCACACAACCGGGACTAGCGGGAAGTGGAGACACAGATACGCAGTATTTT. The J gene is TRBJ2-3, the V gene TRBV19; 13 bases align to TRBD2. In germline, CDR1 is LNHDA, CDR2 SQIVND (reference sequence). This CDR3 spans 18 amino acids. V was pared by 10 bases and J by 2 bases, with 15 bases of the junction left unmatched.

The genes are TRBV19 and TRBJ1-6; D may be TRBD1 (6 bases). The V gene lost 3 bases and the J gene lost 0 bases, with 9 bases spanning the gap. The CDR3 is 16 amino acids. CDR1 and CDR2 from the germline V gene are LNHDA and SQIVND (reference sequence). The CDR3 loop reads CASSIQGSSYNSPLHF. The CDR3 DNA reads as TGTGCCAGTAGTATTCAGGGGAGCTCCTATAATTCACCCCTCCACTTT.

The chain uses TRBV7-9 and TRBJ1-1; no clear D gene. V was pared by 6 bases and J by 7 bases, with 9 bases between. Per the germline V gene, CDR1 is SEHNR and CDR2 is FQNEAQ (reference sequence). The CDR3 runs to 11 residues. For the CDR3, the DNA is TGTGCCAGCAGATCCTCTCTTGAAGCTTTCTTT. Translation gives CASRSSLEAFF.

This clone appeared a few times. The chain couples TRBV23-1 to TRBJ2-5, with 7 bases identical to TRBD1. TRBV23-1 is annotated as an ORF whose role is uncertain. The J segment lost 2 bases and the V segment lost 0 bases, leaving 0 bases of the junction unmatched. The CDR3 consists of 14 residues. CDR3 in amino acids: CASSQSRGQETQYF. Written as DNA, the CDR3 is TGCGCCAGCAGTCAATCCAGGGGGCAAGAGACCCAGTACTTC.

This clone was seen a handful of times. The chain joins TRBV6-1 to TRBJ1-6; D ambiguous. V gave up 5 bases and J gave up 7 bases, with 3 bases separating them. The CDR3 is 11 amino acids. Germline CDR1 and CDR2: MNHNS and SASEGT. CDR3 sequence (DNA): TGTGCCAGCAGTTCAAATTCACCCCTCCACTTT. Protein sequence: CASSSNSPLHF.

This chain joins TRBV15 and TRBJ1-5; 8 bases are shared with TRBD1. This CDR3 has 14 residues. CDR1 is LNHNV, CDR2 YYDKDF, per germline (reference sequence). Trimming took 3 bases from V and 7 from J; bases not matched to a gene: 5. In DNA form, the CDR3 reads TGTGCCACCAGCAGTGACAGGGGTGACCAGCCCCAGCATTTT. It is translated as CATSSDRGDQPQHF.

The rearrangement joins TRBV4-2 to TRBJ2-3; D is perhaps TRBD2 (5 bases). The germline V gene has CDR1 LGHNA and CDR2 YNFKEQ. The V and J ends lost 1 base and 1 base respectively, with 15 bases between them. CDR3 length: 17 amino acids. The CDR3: CASSQALAGGGTDTQYF. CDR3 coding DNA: TGTGCCAGCAGCCAAGCCCTAGCAGGCGGCGGCACAGATACGCAGTATTTT.

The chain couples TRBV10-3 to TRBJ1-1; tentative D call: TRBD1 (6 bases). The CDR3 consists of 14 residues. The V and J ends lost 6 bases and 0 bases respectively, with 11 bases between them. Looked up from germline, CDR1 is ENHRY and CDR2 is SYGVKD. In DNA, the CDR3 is TGTGCCATCAGAGACGGACAGATGAACACTGAAGCTTTCTTT. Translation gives CAIRDGQMNTEAFF.

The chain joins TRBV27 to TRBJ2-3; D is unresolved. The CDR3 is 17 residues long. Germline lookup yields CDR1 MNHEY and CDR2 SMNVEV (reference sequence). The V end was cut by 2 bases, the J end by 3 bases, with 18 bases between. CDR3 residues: CASSLQSLVRSTDTQYF. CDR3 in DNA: TGTGCCAGCAGTTTACAAAGCCTAGTTCGGAGTACAGATACGCAGTATTTT.

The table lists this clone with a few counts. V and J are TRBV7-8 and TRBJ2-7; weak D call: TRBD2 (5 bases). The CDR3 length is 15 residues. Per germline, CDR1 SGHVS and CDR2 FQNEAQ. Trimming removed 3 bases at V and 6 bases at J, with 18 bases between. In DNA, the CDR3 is TGTGCCAGCAGCTTGGCCTACCGGGATGAGAGCGAGCAGTACTTC. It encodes CASSLAYRDESEQYF.

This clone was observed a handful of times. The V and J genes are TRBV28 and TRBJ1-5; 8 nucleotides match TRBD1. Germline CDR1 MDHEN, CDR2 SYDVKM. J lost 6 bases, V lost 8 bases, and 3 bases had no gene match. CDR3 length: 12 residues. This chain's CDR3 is CASRQGSQPQHF. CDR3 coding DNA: TGTGCCAGCCGACAGGGGAGTCAGCCCCAGCATTTT.

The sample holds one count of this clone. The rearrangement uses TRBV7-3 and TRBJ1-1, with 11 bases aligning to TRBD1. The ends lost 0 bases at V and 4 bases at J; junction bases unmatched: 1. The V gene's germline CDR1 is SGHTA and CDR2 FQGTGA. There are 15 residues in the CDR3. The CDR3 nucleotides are TGTGCCAGCAGCTTAACTGGGACAGGGGGCACTGAAGCTTTCTTT. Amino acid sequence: CASSLTGTGGTEAFF.

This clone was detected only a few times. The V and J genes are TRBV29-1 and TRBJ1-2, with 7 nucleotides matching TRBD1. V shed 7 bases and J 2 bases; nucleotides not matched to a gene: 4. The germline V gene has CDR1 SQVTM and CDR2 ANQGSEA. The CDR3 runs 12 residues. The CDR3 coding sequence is TGCAGCGCTGTGGGACAGAACTATGGCTACACCTTC. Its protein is CSAVGQNYGYTF. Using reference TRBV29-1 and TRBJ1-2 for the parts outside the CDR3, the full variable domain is SAVISQKPSRDICQRGTSLTIQCQVDSQVTMMFWYRQQPGQSLTLIATANQGSEATYESGFVIDKFPISRPNLTFSTLTVSNMSPEDSSIYLCSAVGQNYGYTFGSGTRLTVV.

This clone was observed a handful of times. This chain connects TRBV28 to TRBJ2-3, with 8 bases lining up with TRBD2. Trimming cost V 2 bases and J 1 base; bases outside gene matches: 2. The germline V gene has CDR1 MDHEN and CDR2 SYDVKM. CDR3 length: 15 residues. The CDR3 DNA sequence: TGTGCCAGCAGTTTAGCGGGGGGACGCACAGATACGCAGTATTTT. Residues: CASSLAGGRTDTQYF.

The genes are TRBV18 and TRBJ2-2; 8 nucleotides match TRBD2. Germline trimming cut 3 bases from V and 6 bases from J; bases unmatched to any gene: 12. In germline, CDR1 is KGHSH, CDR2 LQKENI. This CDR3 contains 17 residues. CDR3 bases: TGTGCCAGCTCACCTGCACGGACTAGCTATCTCCCCGGGGAGCTGTTTTTT. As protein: CASSPARTSYLPGELFF.

This CDR3 reads CASMKQTEWEQYF. The DNA for the CDR3 is TGTGCCAGCATGAAACAAACAGAGTGGGAGCAGTACTTC. The chain is built from TRBV2 and TRBJ2-7; D is undetermined. Per germline, CDR1 SNHLY and CDR2 FYNNEI. V was clipped by 7 bases and J by 7 bases, with 17 bases between them. This CDR3 is built from 13 residues.

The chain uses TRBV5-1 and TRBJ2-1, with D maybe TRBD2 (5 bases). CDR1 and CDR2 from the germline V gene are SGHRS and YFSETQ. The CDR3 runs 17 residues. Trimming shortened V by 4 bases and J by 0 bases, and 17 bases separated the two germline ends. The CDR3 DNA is TGCGCCAGCAGCCCGATCGGGGTTCAGAGCTCCTACAATGAGCAGTTCTTC. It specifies CASSPIGVQSSYNEQFF.

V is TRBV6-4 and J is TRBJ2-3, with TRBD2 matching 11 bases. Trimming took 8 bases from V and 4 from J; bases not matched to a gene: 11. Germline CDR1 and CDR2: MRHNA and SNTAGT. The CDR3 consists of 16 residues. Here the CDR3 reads CASAGSGGASADTQYF. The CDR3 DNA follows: TGTGCCAGCGCGGGTAGCGGGGGGGCCTCGGCAGATACGCAGTATTTT.

DNA of the CDR3: TGTGCCAGAAGCTTGAAATACAGGGGCCCCGGGCAGTACTTC. It is translated as CARSLKYRGPGQYF. The chain couples TRBV5-3 to TRBJ2-7, with 7 bases that match TRBD1. TRBV5-3 is recorded as an ORF, its role being uncertain. V dropped 1 base and J dropped 9; count of bases not matched to a gene: 10. CDR3 length: 14 amino acids.

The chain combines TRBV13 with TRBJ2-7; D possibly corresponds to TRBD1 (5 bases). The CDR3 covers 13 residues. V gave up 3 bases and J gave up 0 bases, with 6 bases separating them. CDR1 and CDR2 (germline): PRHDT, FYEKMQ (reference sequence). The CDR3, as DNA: TGTGCCAGCAGCTTTGACAGCTCCTACGAGCAGTACTTC. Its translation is CASSFDSSYEQYF.

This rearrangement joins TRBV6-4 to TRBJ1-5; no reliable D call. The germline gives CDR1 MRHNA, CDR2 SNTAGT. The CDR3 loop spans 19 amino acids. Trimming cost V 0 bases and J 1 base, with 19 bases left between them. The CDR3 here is CASSDSGLPNSESNQPQHF. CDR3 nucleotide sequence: TGTGCCAGCAGTGACTCGGGCCTTCCTAATAGTGAGAGCAATCAGCCCCAGCATTTT.

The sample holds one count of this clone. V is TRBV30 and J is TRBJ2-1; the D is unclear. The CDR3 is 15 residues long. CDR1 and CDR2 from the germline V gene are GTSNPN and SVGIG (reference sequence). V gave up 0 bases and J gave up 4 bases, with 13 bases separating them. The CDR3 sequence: CAWSVGRSMYNEQFF. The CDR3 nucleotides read TGTGCCTGGAGTGTAGGTAGGAGCATGTACAATGAGCAGTTCTTC.

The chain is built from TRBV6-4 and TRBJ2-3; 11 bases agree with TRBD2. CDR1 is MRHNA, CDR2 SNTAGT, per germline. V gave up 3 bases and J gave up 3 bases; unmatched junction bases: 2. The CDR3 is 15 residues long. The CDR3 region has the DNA TGTGCCAGCAGTGAACTAGCGGGAGCGACAGATACGCAGTATTTT. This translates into CASSELAGATDTQYF.

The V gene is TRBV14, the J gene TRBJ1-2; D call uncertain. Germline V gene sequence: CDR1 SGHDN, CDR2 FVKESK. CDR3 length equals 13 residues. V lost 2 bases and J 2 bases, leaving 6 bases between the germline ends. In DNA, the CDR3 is TGTGCCAGCAGCCAAATACAGAACTATGGCTACACCTTC. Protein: CASSQIQNYGYTF.